This TCR beta chain was identified in a study of PD-1 blockade in classical Hodgkin lymphoma. Overall study context: Every 2 weeks, patients got 3 mg/kg intravenous nivolumab. General study results and limits: Factors driving the repertoire differences, possibly disease activity or prior therapy, remain undefined. Complete responders started with a diversity level that resembled newly diagnosed patients at baseline.

In germline, CDR1 is KGHSH, CDR2 LQKENI. The CDR3 has 13 residues. V lost 2 bases and J lost 3, with 5 bases in between. The table lists this clone with a count of one. Antigen: not known. The time point here: cycle 4 day 1 (C4D1), after less than 7 weeks of nivolumab. There was relapse after autologous stem cell transplantation in every patient, and there was variation in brentuximab vedotin exposure. Classifying best responses yielded complete response, partial response or progressive disease. This table comes from immunoSEQ multiplex PCR, and its TCRdb copy is limited to in-frame clones, with some not included. The sample records under 25,000 clones, more than 70% being singletons.

The chain couples TRBV18 to TRBJ2-4; D is ambiguous. This clonotype originated in a human donor with classical Hodgkin lymphoma. Sequencing used peripheral blood mononuclear cells (PBMCs), obtained before the fourth cycle of nivolumab. This chain's CDR3 is CASSPGSKNIQYF. DNA of the CDR3: TGTGCCAGCTCACCAGGAAGCAAAAACATTCAGTACTTC. Complete variable domain (other parts from reference TRBV18 and TRBJ2-4): NAGVMQNPRHLVRRRGQEARLRCSPMKGHSHVYWYRQLPEEGLKFMVYLQKENIIDESGMPKERFSAEFPKEGPSILRIQQVVRGDSAAYFCASSPGSKNIQYFGAGTRLSVL.